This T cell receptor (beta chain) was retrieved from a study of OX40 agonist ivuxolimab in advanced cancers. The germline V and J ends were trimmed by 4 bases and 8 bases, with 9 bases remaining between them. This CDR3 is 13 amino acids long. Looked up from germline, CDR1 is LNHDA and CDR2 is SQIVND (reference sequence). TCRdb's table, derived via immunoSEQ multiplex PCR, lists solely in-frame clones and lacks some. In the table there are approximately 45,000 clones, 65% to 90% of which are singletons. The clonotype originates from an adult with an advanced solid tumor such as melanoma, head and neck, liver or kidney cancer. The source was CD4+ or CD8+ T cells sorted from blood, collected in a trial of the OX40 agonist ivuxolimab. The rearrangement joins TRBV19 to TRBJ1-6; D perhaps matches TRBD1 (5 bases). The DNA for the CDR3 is TGTGCCAGTAGTAGCGGGACCTATTCACCCCTCCACTTT. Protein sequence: CASSSGTYSPLHF. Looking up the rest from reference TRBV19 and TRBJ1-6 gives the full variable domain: DGGITQSPKYLFRKEGQNVTLSCEQNLNHDAMYWYRQDPGQGLRLIYYSQIVNDFQKGDIAEGYSVSREKKESFPLTVTSAQKNPTAFYLCASSSGTYSPLHFGNGTRLTVT.